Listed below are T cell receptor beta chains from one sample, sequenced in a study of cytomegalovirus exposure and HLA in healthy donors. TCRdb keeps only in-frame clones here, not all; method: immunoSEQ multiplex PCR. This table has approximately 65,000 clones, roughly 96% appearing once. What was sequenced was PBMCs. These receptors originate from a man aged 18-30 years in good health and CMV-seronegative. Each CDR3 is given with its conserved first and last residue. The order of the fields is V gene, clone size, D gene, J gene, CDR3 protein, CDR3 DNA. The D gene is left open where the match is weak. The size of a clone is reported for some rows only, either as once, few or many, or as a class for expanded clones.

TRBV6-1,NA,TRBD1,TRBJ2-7,CASSELTGGRYEQYF,TGTGCCAGCAGTGAGCTAACAGGGGGCAGGTACGAGCAGTACTTC
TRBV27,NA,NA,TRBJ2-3,CASSSTDTDTQYF,TGTGCCAGCAGTTCGACAGACACAGATACGCAGTATTTT
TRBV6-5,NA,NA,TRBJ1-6,CASSSVTVNSPLHF,TGTGCCAGCAGTTCGGTGACAGTAAATTCACCCCTCCACTTT
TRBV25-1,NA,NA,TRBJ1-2,CASSDVGAYTF,TGTGCCAGCAGTGATGTGGGAGCCTACACCTTC
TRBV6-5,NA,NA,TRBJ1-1,CASSQDRGVGTEAFF,TGTGCCAGCAGTCAGGACAGAGGGGTAGGGACTGAAGCTTTCTTT
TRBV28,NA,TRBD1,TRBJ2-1,CASSSIGGTGLDEQFF,TGTGCCAGCAGCTCTATAGGAGGGACAGGGTTGGATGAGCAGTTCTTC
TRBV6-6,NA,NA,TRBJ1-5,CASSYSRFHQPQHF,TGTGCCAGCAGTTACTCCAGGTTTCATCAGCCCCAGCATTTT
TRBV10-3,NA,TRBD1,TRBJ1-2,CAIRDRSDYGYTF,TGTGCCATCAGGGACAGGAGTGACTATGGCTACACCTTC
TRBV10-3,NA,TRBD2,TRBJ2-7,CAISESGRGTGEQYF,TGTGCCATCAGTGAGTCCGGGAGGGGGACGGGGGAGCAGTACTTC
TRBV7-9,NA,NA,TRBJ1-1,CASKGGAMDTEAFF,TGTGCCAGCAAAGGGGGGGCTATGGACACTGAAGCTTTCTTT
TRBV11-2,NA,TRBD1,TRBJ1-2,CASSSGGTGGLIYGYTF,TGTGCCAGCAGCTCGGGGGGGACAGGGGGACTAATATATGGCTACACCTTC
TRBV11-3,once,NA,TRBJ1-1,CASSLDSPGRNTEAFF,TGTGCCAGCAGCTTAGATTCCCCGGGAAGGAACACTGAAGCTTTCTTT
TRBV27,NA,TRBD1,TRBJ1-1,CASSLHRGPTEAFF,TGTGCCAGCAGTCTACACAGGGGACCCACTGAAGCTTTCTTT
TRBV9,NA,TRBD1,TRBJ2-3,CASSVGGSGTGYTDTQYF,TGTGCCAGCAGCGTAGGGGGGTCCGGGACAGGGTACACAGATACGCAGTATTTT
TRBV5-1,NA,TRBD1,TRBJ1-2,CASSPGQGNYGYTF,TGCGCCAGCAGCCCGGGACAGGGGAACTATGGCTACACCTTC
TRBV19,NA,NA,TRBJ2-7,CASSIDADSAYEQYF,TGTGCCAGTAGTATAGATGCGGATTCGGCCTACGAGCAGTACTTC
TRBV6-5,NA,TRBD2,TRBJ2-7,CASSYGLAGGDEQYF,TGTGCCAGCAGTTACGGACTAGCGGGAGGAGACGAGCAGTACTTC
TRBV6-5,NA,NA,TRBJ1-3,CASSLGMGPGNTIYF,TGTGCCAGCAGCTTAGGGATGGGGCCCGGAAACACCATATATTTT
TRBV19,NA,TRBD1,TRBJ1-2,CASTPRQGPYGYTF,TGTGCCAGCACCCCCAGACAGGGGCCCTATGGCTACACCTTC
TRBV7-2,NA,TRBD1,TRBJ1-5,CASSLGSRGEHQPQHF,TGTGCCAGCAGCTTAGGTTCCAGGGGGGAGCATCAGCCCCAGCATTTT
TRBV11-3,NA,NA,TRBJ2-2,CASSLGRLAATGELFF,TGTGCCAGCAGCTTAGGTCGACTTGCGGCCACCGGGGAGCTGTTTTTT
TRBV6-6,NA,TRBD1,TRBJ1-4,CASSYNGQENEKLFF,TGTGCCAGCAGTTACAACGGACAGGAGAATGAAAAACTGTTTTTT
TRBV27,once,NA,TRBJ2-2,CASSFRAGPGELFF,TGTGCCAGCAGTTTCCGGGCGGGACCGGGGGAGCTGTTTTTT
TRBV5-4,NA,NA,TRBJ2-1,CASSLGANNEQFF,TGTGCCAGCAGCTTAGGGGCAAACAATGAGCAGTTCTTC
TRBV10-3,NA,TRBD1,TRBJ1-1,CAISQTGMNTEAFF,TGTGCCATCAGTCAGACAGGGATGAACACTGAAGCTTTCTTT
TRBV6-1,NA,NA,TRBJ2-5,CASSEVAGMAETQYF,TGTGCCAGCAGTGAGGTCGCGGGAATGGCGGAGACCCAGTACTTC
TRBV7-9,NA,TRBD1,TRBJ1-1,CASSYLDRVVGTEAFF,TGTGCCAGCAGCTACCTGGACAGGGTAGTCGGCACTGAAGCTTTCTTT
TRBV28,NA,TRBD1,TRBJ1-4,CAIPDRREEKLFF,TGTGCCATCCCGGACAGGCGGGAAGAAAAACTGTTTTTT
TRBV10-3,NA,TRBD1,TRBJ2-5,CAISEGERTGGWETQYF,TGTGCCATCAGTGAGGGTGAGAGGACAGGGGGATGGGAGACCCAGTACTTC
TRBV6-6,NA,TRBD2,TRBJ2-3,CASSYSAGVGTDTQYF,TGTGCCAGCAGTTACTCCGCGGGAGTGGGCACAGATACGCAGTATTTT
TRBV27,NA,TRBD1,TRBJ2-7,CASSPGQANYEQYF,TGTGCCAGCAGTCCGGGACAGGCGAACTACGAGCAGTACTTC
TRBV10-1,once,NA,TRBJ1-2,CASSVSQNYGYTF,TGCGCCAGCAGTGTTTCCCAGAACTATGGCTACACCTTC
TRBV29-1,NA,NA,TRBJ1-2,CSVDGTSYGYTF,TGCAGCGTTGATGGGACATCATATGGCTACACCTTC
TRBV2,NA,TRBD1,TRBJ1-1,CASRGTGAIAEAFF,TGTGCCAGCAGGGGGACAGGGGCGATTGCTGAAGCTTTCTTT
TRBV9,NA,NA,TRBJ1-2,CASSVRGGGYTF,TGTGCCAGCAGCGTACGGGGGGGAGGATACACCTTC
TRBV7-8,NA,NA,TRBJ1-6,CASSLADSPLHF,TGTGCCAGCAGCCTCGCGGATTCACCCCTCCACTTT
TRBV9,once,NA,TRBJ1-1,CASSVDTENTEAFF,TGTGCCAGCAGCGTAGATACAGAGAACACTGAAGCTTTCTTT
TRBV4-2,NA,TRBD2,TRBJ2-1,CASSRGLAGGYEQFF,TGTGCCAGCAGCCGAGGACTAGCGGGAGGTTATGAGCAGTTCTTC
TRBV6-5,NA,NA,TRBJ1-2,CASSPQGPGVYGYTF,TGTGCCAGCAGTCCCCAAGGTCCAGGGGTATATGGCTACACCTTC
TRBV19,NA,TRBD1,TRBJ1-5,CASTLGQGTRNQPQHF,TGTGCCAGTACCCTGGGACAGGGGACCCGCAATCAGCCCCAGCATTTT
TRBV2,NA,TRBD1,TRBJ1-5,CASREQGAGNQPQHF,TGTGCCAGCAGAGAACAGGGGGCCGGCAATCAGCCCCAGCATTTT
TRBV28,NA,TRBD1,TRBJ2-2,CASSHGQGAVTGELFF,TGTGCCAGCAGCCATGGACAGGGGGCGGTCACCGGGGAGCTGTTTTTT
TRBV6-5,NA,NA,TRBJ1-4,CASKRTATNEKLFF,TGTGCCAGCAAAAGGACAGCAACTAATGAAAAACTGTTTTTT